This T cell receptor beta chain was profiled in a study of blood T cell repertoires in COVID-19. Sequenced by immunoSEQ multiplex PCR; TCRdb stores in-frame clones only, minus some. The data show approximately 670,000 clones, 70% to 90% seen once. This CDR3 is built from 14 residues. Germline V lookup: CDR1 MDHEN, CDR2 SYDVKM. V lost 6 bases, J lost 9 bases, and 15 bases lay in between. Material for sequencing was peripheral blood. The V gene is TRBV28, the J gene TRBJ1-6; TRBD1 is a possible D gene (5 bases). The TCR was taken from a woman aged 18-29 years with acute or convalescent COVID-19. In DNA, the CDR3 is TGTGCCAGCAGCCAGGGACGGGAGAGTTCACCCCTCCACTTT. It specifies CASSQGRESSPLHF.